This TCR beta chain was sequenced for a study of blood T cell repertoires in COVID-19. The overall study: Sample material is recorded as cDNA or gDNA derived from T cells, B-cell-depleted T cells, or PBMCs.

Per the germline V gene, CDR1 is MNHEY and CDR2 is SMNVEV (reference sequence). The CDR3 contains 15 residues. V was clipped by 4 bases and J by 2 bases, with 15 bases between them. Recruitment covered about 25 US areas and drew participants whose ages spanned about 18 to 90 years. Clones were sequenced by immunoSEQ multiplex PCR, and TCRdb holds only the in-frame ones, with some missing. The data hold 200,000 to 250,000 clones, with 70% to 90% observed a single time. This receptor was taken from a woman between 45 and 65 years old who had recovered from COVID-19. Specimen: PBMCs or T cells enriched from blood (not recorded which). The chain has TRBV27 and TRBJ2-7; D is perhaps TRBD2 (5 bases). CDR3 nucleotide sequence: TGTGCCAGCAGTTCCGAATTGGCGGGTCCCTACGAGCAGTACTTC. Translating gives CASSSELAGPYEQYF.